Included here is one T cell receptor (beta chain) sequence, with context. Its antigen is not known. The sample comes from a study of shared clonotypes between healthy human individuals. Overall study: Donor ages ranged 18 to 49 years: a couple of women, a few men. Study results and caveats: Sequencing depth was a factor that was expected to affect clonotype sharing among donors.

The CDR3 contains 13 residues. Germline V gene lookup returns CDR1 MGHDK and CDR2 SYGVNS. With 8 bases clipped from V and 9 bases from J, the junction kept 9 bases outside the gene matches. Measured with immunoSEQ multiplex PCR; TCRdb has only the in-frame clones, and not every one. The table lists 1.6 million or so clones, about 98.5% of them singletons. The sequence was collected from a man aged 30 to 45 in good health. What was sequenced was naive CD4+ T cells sorted from blood. Noted subset: CD45RA+ positively selected. V and J are TRBV25-1 and TRBJ2-1, with 8 bases matching TRBD1. The CDR3 DNA reads TGTGCCAGCTCCACAGGGGGGTTCGGTGAGCAGTTCTTC. Translated: CASSTGGFGEQFF.